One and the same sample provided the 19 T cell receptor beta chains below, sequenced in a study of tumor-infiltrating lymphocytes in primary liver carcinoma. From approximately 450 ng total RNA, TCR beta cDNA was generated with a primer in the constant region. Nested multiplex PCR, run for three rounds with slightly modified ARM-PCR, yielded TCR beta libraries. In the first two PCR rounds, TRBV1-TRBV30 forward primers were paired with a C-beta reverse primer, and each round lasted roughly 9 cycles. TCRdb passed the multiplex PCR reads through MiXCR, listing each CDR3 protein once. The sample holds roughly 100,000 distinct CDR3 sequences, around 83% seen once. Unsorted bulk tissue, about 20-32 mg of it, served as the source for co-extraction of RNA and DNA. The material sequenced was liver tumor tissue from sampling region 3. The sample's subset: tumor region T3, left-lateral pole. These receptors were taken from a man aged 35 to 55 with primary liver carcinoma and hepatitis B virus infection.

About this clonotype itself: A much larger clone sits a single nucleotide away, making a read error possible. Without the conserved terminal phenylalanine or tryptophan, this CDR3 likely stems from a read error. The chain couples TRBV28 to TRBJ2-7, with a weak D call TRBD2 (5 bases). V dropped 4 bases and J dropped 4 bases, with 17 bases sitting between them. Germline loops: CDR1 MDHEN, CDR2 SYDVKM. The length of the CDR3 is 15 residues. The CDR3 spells CASSSPASSRYEQYL. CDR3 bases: TGTGCCAGCAGTTCCCCCGCTAGCAGTAGATACGAGCAGTACTTA.

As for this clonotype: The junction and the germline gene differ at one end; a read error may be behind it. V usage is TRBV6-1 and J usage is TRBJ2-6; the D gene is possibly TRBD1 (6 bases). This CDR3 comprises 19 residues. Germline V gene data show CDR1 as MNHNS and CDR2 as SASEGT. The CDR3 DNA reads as TGTGGCAGCAGGGCATTTCAGGGCAGGGGCCGCTCTGGGACCAACGTCCCGACTTTC. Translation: CGSRAFQGRGRSGTNVPTF.

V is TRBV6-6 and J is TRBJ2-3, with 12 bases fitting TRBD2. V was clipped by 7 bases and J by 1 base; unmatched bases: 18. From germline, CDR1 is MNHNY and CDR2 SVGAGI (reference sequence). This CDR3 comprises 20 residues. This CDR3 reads CASTPMTSGSTKRGTDTQYF. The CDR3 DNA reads TGTGCCAGCACTCCAATGACTAGCGGGAGTACAAAAAGGGGCACAGATACGCAGTATTTT.

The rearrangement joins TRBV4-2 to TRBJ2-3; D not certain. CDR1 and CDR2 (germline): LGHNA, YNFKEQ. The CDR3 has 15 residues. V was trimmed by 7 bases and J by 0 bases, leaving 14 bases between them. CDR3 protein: CASNLTCISTDTQYF. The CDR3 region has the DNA TGTGCCAGCAACCTGACTTGTATAAGCACAGATACGCAGTATTTT.

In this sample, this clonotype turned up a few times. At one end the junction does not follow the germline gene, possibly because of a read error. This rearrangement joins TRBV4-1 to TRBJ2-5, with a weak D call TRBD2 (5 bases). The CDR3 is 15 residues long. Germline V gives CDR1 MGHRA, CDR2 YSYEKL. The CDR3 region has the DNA TGTGCCAGCAGCCCACTTCCGGGATGGCAAGAGACCCAGTACTTC. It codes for CASSPLPGWQETQYF.

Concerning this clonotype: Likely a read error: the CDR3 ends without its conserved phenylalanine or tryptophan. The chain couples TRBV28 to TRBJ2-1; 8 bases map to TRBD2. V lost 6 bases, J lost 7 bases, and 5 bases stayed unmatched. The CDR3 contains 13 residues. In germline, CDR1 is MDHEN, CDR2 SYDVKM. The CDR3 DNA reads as TGTGCCAGCAGCTGGACTAGCCCTAATGAGCAGTTCTAC. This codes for CASSWTSPNEQFY.

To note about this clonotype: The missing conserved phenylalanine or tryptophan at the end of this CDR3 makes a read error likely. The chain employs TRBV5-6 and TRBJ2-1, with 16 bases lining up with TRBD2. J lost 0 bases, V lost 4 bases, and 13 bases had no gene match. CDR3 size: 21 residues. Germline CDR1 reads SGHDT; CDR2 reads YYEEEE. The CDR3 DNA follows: TGTGCCAGCAGCCCGGGGACTAGCGGGAGGGTCGCGGGGAGCTCCTACAATGAGCAGTTCTTA. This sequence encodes CASSPGTSGRVAGSSYNEQFL.

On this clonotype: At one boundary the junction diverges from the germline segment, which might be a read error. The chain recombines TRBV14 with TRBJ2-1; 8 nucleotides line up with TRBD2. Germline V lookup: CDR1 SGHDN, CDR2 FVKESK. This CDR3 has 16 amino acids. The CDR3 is CTNSAVAGWVNNKQFF. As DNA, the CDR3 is TGTACCAACAGTGCCGTAGCGGGATGGGTAAACAATAAGCAGTTCTTC.

For the CDR3, the DNA is TGTGCCAGCAGATCCCATAATGAAAAACTGTTTTTT. The encoded protein is CASRSHNEKLFF. The chain employs TRBV28 and TRBJ1-4; no definite D call. Germline CDR1 is MDHEN and CDR2 is SYDVKM. CDR3 length: 12 residues. Trimming removed 6 bases from V and 4 bases from J, with 6 bases in between.

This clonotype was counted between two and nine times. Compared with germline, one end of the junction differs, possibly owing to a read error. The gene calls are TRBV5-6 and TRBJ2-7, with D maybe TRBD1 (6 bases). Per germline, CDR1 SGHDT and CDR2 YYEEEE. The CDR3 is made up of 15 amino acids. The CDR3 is CASSLEDSNIGVQYF. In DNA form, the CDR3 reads TGTGCCAGCAGTTTGGAGGACAGTAATATTGGCGTGCAGTACTTC.

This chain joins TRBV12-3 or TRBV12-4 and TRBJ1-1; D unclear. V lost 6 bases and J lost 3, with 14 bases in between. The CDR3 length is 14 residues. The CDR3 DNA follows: TGTGCCAGCAGCCCTCAGCTGTGGGACACTGAAGCTTTCTTT. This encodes CASSPQLWDTEAFF.

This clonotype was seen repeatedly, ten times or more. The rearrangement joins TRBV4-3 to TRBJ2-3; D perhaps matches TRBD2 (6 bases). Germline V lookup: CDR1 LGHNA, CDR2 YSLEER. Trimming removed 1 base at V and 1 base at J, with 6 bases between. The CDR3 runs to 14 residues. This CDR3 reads CASSQGLGTDTQYF. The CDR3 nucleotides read TGCGCCAGCAGCCAAGGACTAGGCACAGATACGCAGTATTTT.

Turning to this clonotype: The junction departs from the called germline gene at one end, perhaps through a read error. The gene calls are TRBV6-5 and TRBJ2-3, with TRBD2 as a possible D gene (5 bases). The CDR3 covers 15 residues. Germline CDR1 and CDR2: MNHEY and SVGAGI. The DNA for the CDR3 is TGTACCAGCAGTTACTCGCGAGTTGGAGGTGATACGCAGTATTTT. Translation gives CTSSYSRVGGDTQYF.

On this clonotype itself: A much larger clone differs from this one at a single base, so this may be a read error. The CDR3 protein is CATSDAAADDYKEQFF. The DNA for the CDR3 is TGTGCCACCAGTGACGCCGCGGCAGACGACTACAAAGAGCAGTTCTTC. This chain joins TRBV24-1 and TRBJ2-1; D is perhaps TRBD2 (5 bases). This CDR3 contains 16 residues. Germline V gene data show CDR1 as KGHDR and CDR2 as SFDVKD.

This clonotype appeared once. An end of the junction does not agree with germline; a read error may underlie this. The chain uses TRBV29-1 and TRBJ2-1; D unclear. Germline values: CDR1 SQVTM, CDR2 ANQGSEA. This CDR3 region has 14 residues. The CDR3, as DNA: TGCAGCGCCCAATTGGGAAACTCCTACGATGAACAGTTCTTC. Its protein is CSAQLGNSYDEQFF.

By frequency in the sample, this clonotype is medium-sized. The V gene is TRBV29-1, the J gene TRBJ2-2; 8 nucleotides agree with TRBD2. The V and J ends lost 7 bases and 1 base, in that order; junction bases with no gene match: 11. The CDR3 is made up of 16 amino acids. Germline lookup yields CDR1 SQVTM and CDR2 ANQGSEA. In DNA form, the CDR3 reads TGCAGCGCCGCCGACGGGGGGGACTTGAACACCGGGGAGCTGTTTTTT. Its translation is CSAADGGDLNTGELFF.

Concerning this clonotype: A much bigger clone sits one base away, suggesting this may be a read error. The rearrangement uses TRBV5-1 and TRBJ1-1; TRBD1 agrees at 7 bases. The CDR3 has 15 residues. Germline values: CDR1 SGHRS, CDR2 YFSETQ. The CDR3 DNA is TGCGCCAGCAGCAAGAGGGGACAGCAGAACACTGAAGCTCTCTTT. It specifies CASSKRGQQNTEALF. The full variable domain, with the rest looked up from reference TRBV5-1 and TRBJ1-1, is KAGVTQTPRYLIKTRGQQVTLSCSPISGHRSVSWYQQTPGQGLQFLFEYFSETQRNKGNFPGRFSGRQFSNSRSEMNVSTLELGDSALYLCASSKRGQQNTEALFGQGTRLTVV.

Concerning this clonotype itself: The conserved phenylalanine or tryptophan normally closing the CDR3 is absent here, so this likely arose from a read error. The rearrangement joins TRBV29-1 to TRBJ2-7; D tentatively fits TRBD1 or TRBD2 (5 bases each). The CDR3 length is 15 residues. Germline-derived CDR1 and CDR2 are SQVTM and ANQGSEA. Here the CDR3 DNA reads TGTAGCTTTGCGAGTGGATGGGGGTTGCCCTACGAGCAGTACTTA. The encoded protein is CSFASGWGLPYEQYL.

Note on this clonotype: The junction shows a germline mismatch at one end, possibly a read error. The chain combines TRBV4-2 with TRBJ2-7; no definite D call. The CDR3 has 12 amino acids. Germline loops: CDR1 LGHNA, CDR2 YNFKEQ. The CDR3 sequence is CASSHDQNEQYF. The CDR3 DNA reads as TGTGCCAGCAGCCATGATCAGAACGAGCAATACTTC.